This entry concerns a single T cell receptor (beta chain). Its cognate antigen is unknown. Trimming took off 1 base at V and 0 bases at J, with 7 bases between the two ends. CDR3 length: 15 amino acids. Germline V gene sequence: CDR1 LNHDA, CDR2 SQIVND (reference sequence). The data derive from a study of T cell responses to AZD1222 COVID-19 vaccine. Study results and limitations: Within unmutated variant regions lay the reported targets of nearly half of spike-specific TCRs. Most donors were white British and more were female, and clonal diversity was possibly underestimated.

The table came from immunoSEQ multiplex PCR; TCRdb's copy has only in-frame clones and leaves some out. Among roughly 200,000 clones listed, roughly 90% were seen once. The sample in question was peripheral blood, obtained 28 days after the second AZD1222 dose. The TCR was taken from an adult who received the AZD1222 COVID-19 vaccine. The chain recombines TRBV19 with TRBJ2-1; D unresolved. Written as DNA, the CDR3 is TGTGCCAGTAGTATAGGGCAGAGCTCCTACAATGAGCAGTTCTTC. Its translation: CASSIGQSSYNEQFF.